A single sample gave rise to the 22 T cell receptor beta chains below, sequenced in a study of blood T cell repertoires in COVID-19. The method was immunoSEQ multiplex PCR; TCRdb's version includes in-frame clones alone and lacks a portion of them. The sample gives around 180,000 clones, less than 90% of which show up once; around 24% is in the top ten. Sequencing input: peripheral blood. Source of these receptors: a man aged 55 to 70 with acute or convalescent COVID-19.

DNA of the CDR3: TGCGCCAGCAGAACCGACAGCCCCAATGAAAAACTGTTTTTT. It translates to CASRTDSPNEKLFF. The chain recombines TRBV5-1 with TRBJ1-4; D perhaps matches TRBD1 (5 bases). The CDR3 is made up of 14 amino acids. V gave up 5 bases and J gave up 5 bases, with 13 bases separating them. CDR1 is SGHRS and CDR2 is YFSETQ in the germline V gene.

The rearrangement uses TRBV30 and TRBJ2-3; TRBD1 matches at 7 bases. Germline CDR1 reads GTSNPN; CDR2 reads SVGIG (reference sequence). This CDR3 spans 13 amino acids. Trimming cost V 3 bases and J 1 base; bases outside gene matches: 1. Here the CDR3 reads CAWSGTGTDTQYF. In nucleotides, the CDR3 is TGTGCCTGGAGCGGGACAGGCACAGATACGCAGTATTTT.

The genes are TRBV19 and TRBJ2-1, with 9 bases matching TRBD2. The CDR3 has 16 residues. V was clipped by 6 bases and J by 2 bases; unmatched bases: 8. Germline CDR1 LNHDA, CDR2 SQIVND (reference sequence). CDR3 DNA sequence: TGTGCCAGTAGCCTGGGCGGGGGGGCGACCTACAATGAGCAGTTCTTC. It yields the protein CASSLGGGATYNEQFF.

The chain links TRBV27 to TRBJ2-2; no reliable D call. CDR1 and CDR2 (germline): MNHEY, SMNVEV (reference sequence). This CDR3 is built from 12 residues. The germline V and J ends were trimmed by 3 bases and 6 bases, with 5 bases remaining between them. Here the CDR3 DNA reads TGTGCCAGCAGTTTTGGAGCCGGGGAGCTGTTTTTT. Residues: CASSFGAGELFF.

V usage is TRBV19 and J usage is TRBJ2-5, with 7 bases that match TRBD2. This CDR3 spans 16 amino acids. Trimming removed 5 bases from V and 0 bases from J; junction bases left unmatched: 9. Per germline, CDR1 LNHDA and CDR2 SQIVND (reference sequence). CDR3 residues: CASSASSSGYQETQYF. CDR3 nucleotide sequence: TGTGCCAGTAGTGCCTCCTCTAGCGGATACCAAGAGACCCAGTACTTC.

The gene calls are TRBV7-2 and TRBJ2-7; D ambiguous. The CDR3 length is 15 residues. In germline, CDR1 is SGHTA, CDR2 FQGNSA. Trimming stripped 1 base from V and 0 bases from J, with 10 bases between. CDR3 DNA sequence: TGTGCCAGCAGCTTAGAAGCTCACTCCTCCTACGAGCAGTACTTC. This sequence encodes CASSLEAHSSYEQYF.

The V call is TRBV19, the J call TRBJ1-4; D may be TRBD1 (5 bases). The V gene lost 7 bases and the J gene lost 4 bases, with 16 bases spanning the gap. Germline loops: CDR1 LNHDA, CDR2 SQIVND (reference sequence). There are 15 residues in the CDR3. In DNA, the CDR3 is TGTGCCAGTACTGACAGACGAAAATTTAATGAAAAACTGTTTTTT. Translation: CASTDRRKFNEKLFF.

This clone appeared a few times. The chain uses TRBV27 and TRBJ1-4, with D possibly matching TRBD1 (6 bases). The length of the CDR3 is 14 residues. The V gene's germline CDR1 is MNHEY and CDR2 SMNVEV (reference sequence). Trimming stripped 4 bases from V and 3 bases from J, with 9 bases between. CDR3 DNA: TGTGCCAGCAGTTCACAGGGACCTAATGAAAAACTGTTTTTT. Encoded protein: CASSSQGPNEKLFF.

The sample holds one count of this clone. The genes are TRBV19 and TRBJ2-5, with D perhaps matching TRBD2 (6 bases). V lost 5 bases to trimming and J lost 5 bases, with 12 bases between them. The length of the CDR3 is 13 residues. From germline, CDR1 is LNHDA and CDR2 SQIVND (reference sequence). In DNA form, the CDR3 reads TGTGCCAGTAGTGGCGGGATCGACGAGACCCAGTACTTC. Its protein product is CASSGGIDETQYF.

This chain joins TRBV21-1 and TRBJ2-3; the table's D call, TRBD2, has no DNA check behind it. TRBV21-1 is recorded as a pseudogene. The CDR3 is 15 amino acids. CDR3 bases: TGTGCCAGCAGCAAAAGCGGGAATAGGCCAGATACGCAGTATTTT. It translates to CASSKSGNRPDTQYF.

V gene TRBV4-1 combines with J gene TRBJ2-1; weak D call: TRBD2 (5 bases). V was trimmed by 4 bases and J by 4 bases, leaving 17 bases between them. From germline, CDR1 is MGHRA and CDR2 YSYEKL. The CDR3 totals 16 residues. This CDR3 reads CASSPDGVAAYNEQFF. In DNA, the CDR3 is TGCGCCAGCAGCCCTGACGGGGTAGCTGCTTACAATGAGCAGTTCTTC.

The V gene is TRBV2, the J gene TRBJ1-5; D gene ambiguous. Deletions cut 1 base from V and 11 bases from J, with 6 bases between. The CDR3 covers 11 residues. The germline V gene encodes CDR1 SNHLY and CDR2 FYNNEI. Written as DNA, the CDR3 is TGTGCCAGCAGTGAAGATGTCACCCAGCATTTT. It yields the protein CASSEDVTQHF. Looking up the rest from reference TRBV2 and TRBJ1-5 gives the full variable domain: EPEVTQTPSHQVTQMGQEVILRCVPISNHLYFYWYRQILGQKVEFLVSFYNNEISEKSEIFDDQFSVERPDGSNFTLKIRSTKLEDSAMYFCASSEDVTQHFGDGTRLSIL.

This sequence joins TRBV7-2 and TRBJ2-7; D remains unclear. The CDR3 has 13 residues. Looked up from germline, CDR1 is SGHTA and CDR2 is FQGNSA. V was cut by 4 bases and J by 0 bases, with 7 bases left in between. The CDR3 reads CASSSSPSYEQYF. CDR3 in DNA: TGTGCCAGCAGCTCCTCCCCCTCCTACGAGCAGTACTTC.

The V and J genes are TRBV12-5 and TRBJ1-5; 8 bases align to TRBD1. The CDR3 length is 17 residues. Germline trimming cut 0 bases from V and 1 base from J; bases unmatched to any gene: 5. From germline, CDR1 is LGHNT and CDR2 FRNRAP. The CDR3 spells CASGLVKDRASNQPQHF. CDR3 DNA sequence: TGTGCTAGTGGTTTGGTAAAGGACAGGGCAAGCAATCAGCCCCAGCATTTT. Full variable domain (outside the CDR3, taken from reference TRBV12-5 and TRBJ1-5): DARVTQTPRHKVTEMGQEVTMRCQPILGHNTVFWYRQTMMQGLELLAYFRNRAPLDDSGMPKDRFSAEMPDATLATLKIQPSEPRDSAVYFCASGLVKDRASNQPQHFGDGTRLSIL.

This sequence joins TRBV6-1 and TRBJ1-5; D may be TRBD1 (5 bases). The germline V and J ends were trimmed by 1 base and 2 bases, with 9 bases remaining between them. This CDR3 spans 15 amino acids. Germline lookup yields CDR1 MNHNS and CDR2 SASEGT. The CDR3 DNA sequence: TGTGCCAGCAGTGAAGAGGGGCGCGGCAATCAGCCCCAGCATTTT. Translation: CASSEEGRGNQPQHF.

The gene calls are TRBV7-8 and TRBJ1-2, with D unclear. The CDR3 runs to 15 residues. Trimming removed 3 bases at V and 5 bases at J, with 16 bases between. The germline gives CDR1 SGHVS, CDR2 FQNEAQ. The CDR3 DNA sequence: TGTGCCAGCAGCTTGAGGGTCTCGGGAACGTATGGCTACACCTTC. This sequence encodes CASSLRVSGTYGYTF. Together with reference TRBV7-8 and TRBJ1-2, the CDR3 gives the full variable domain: GAGVSQSPRYKVAKRGQDVALRCDPISGHVSLFWYQQALGQGPEFLTYFQNEAQLDKSGLPSDRFFAERPEGSVSTLKIQRTQQEDSAVYLCASSLRVSGTYGYTFGSGTRLTVV.

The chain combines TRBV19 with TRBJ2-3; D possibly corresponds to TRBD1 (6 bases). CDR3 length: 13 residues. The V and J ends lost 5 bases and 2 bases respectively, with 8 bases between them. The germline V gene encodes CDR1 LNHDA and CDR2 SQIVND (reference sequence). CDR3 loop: CASSLGHTDTQYF. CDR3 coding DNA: TGTGCCAGTAGTTTGGGACACACAGATACGCAGTATTTT.

The CDR3 region has the DNA TGTGCCAGTAGTATAGGGGGACTAGCAGATACGCAGTATTTT. Amino acids: CASSIGGLADTQYF. The chain uses TRBV19 and TRBJ2-3; TRBD2 aligns across 8 bases. V lost 1 base, J lost 4 bases, and 1 base stayed unmatched. CDR1 and CDR2 (germline): LNHDA, SQIVND (reference sequence). The CDR3 contains 14 residues.

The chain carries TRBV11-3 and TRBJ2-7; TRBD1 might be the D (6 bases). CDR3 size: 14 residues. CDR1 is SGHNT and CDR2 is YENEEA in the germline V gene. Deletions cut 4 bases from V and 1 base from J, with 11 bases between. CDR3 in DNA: TGTGCCAGCAGCTCTCGGGACAATTCCTACGAGCAGTACTTC. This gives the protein CASSSRDNSYEQYF.

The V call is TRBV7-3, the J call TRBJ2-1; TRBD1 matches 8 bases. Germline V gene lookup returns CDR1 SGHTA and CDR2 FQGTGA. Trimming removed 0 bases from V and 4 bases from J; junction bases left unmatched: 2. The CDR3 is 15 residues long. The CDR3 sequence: CASSLTGDRYNEQFF. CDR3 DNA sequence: TGTGCCAGCAGCTTAACCGGGGACAGGTACAATGAGCAGTTCTTC.

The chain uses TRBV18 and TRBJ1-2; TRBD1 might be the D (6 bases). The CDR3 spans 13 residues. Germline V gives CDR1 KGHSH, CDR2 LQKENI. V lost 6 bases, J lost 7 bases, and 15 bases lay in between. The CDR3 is CASSLQGYAGYTF. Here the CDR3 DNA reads TGTGCCAGCTCTCTACAGGGTTATGCTGGCTACACCTTC.

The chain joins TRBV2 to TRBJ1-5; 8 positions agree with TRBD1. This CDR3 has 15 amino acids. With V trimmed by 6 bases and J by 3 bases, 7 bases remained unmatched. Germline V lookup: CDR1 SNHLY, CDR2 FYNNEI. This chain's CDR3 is CASSAGTGPNQPQHF. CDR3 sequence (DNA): TGTGCCAGCAGCGCCGGGACAGGACCCAATCAGCCCCAGCATTTT.